Each of the 25 T cell receptor beta chains below was sequenced from the same sample in a study of blood T cell repertoires in COVID-19. The repertoire was sequenced with immunoSEQ multiplex PCR; TCRdb's copy has only in-frame clones and lacks some. Of 360,000 or so clones listed, approximately 90% are singletons. Sequencing was carried out using peripheral blood. The receptors derive from a woman in her fifties or sixties with COVID-19, enrolled during active disease.

The V gene is TRBV4-1, the J gene TRBJ1-3; D gene unclear. Trimming removed 3 bases at V and 4 bases at J, with 13 bases between. The length of the CDR3 is 15 residues. Germline V CDR1 and CDR2: MGHRA, YSYEKL. CDR3 sequence: CASSHSLSSGNTIYF. The CDR3 nucleotides read TGCGCCAGCAGCCATTCACTTTCATCGGGAAACACCATATATTTT.

The J gene is TRBJ1-2, the V gene TRBV6-7, with a tentative D call TRBD1 (5 bases). TRBV6-7 counts as an open reading frame of uncertain function. V was cut by 0 bases and J by 0 bases, with 26 bases left in between. The CDR3 runs 21 residues. The CDR3 reads CASSYSNFDRTRILSNYGYTF. DNA for the CDR3: TGTGCCAGCAGTTACTCGAACTTTGACAGAACTCGTATCCTATCTAACTATGGCTACACCTTC.

The V gene is TRBV6-1, the J gene TRBJ2-7, with TRBD2 matching over 7 bases. With 0 bases clipped from V and 0 bases from J, the junction kept 8 bases outside the gene matches. The CDR3 extends over 17 amino acids. Germline CDR1 reads MNHNS; CDR2 reads SASEGT. The CDR3 region is CASSEALPGGSSYEQYF. The CDR3 DNA is TGTGCCAGCAGTGAAGCGCTTCCGGGCGGGAGCTCCTACGAGCAGTACTTC.

In its sample, this clone was seen once. CDR3 sequence reads: CSASLVQAGSSYEQYF. The CDR3 nucleotides are TGCAGTGCTAGTCTTGTGCAGGCAGGAAGCTCCTACGAGCAGTACTTC. This chain connects TRBV20-1 to TRBJ2-7; D unclear. V lost 3 bases, J lost 0 bases, and 18 bases lay in between. Germline values: CDR1 DFQATT, CDR2 SNEGSKA (reference sequence). The CDR3 is made up of 16 amino acids.

The genes are TRBV4-1 and TRBJ2-1, with a tentative D call TRBD1 (6 bases). V was clipped by 4 bases and J by 1 base, with 14 bases between them. The CDR3 covers 16 residues. Germline CDR1 MGHRA, CDR2 YSYEKL. CDR3 loop: CASSPRRQGSYNEQFF. The CDR3 DNA sequence: TGCGCCAGCAGCCCTAGGCGGCAGGGGTCCTACAATGAGCAGTTCTTC.

The chain is built from TRBV6-5 and TRBJ2-5, with D possibly being TRBD2 (5 bases). This CDR3 is 13 amino acids long. Germline-derived CDR1 and CDR2 are MNHEY and SVGAGI. V lost 3 bases to trimming and J lost 2 bases, with 7 bases between them. CDR3 loop: CASSYSGQETQYF. The CDR3, as DNA: TGTGCCAGCAGTTATTCGGGACAAGAGACCCAGTACTTC.

The rearrangement uses TRBV7-9 and TRBJ2-1; 11 bases are a match to TRBD1. Germline V gene data show CDR1 as SEHNR and CDR2 as FQNEAQ (reference sequence). This CDR3 is 15 amino acids long. V lost 4 bases and J lost 8; bases outside the gene matches: 7. CDR3 coding DNA: TGTGCCAGCAGCTCCACCGGACAGGGGGCCGATGAGCAGTTCTTC. Its protein product is CASSSTGQGADEQFF.

The rearrangement links TRBV4-2 to TRBJ1-3; D unresolved. This CDR3 region has 15 residues. From germline, CDR1 is LGHNA and CDR2 YNFKEQ. Trimming cost V 3 bases and J 0 bases, with 9 bases left between them. The CDR3 DNA is TGTGCCAGCAGCCACGCTGCGGGCTCTGGAAACACCATATATTTT. Protein: CASSHAAGSGNTIYF.

V is TRBV7-3 and J is TRBJ2-2, with TRBD2 matching over 7 bases. Germline CDR1 is SGHTA and CDR2 is FQGTGA. The J segment lost 5 bases and the V segment lost 1 base, leaving 4 bases of the junction unmatched. CDR3 size: 15 residues. In DNA form, the CDR3 reads TGTGCCAGCAGCTTAAATAGGGGAGGGACCGGGGAGCTGTTTTTT. Its protein is CASSLNRGGTGELFF.

The J gene is TRBJ1-1, the V gene TRBV28; the match to TRBD1 covers 7 bases. Germline CDR1 and CDR2: MDHEN and SYDVKM. CDR3 length: 15 residues. J was trimmed by 1 base and V by 6 bases; bases with no gene match: 8. The CDR3, as DNA: TGTGCCAGCAGCAGACAGGGAAAAAGGAACACTGAAGCTTTCTTT. This sequence encodes CASSRQGKRNTEAFF.

The CDR3 spells CASSLDLGGGYEKLFF. The CDR3 coding sequence is TGCGCCAGCAGCTTGGATCTGGGGGGTGGGTATGAAAAACTGTTTTTT. This sequence joins TRBV5-1 and TRBJ1-4, with D tentatively TRBD1 (5 bases). The length of the CDR3 is 16 residues. V shed 0 bases and J shed 6 bases, with 15 bases lying between them. Germline loops: CDR1 SGHRS, CDR2 YFSETQ.

Regarding this clone: Other DNA sequences in this sample translate to the same CDR3. The chain combines TRBV7-9 with TRBJ1-1, with D unresolved. Between the trimmed V and J ends, which lost 2 bases and 1 base, there was a span of 5 bases. CDR1 is SEHNR and CDR2 is FQNEAQ in the germline V gene (reference sequence). This CDR3 has 13 residues. This CDR3 is CASSLFQNTEAFF. In DNA form, the CDR3 reads TGTGCCAGCAGCTTATTTCAGAACACTGAAGCTTTCTTT.

The table lists this clone with a few counts. The rearrangement uses TRBV2 and TRBJ2-7, with 11 bases matching TRBD1. The CDR3 runs 14 residues. The germline V gene encodes CDR1 SNHLY and CDR2 FYNNEI. The V segment lost 8 bases and the J segment 5 bases; nucleotides outside the gene matches: 8. The DNA of the CDR3 is TGTGCCAGCGGGACAGGGGGTCCCCCCGACGAGCAGTACTTC. Translation gives CASGTGGPPDEQYF.

The chain is built from TRBV19 and TRBJ1-2; 9 positions match TRBD1. The CDR3 totals 17 residues. Germline trimming cut 4 bases from V and 1 base from J; bases unmatched to any gene: 10. The germline V gene encodes CDR1 LNHDA and CDR2 SQIVND (reference sequence). The CDR3, as DNA: TGTGCCAGTAGTACCGGGACAGGGAATTGGGTTAACTATGGCTACACCTTC. This encodes CASSTGTGNWVNYGYTF.

This clone was recorded only once. The chain combines TRBV4-1 with TRBJ1-4; 9 bases are shared with TRBD1. Unmatched junction bases numbered 7, after V lost 0 bases and J lost 5 bases. CDR1 and CDR2 (germline): MGHRA, YSYEKL. The CDR3 runs 17 residues. Here the CDR3 reads CASSQDTSGQGNEKLFF. CDR3 bases: TGCGCCAGCAGCCAAGATACTTCGGGACAGGGCAATGAAAAACTGTTTTTT.

The chain uses TRBV2 and TRBJ2-2; TRBD1 aligns across 10 bases. The CDR3 totals 15 residues. After removal of 5 bases from V and 6 bases from J, the junction contained 6 bases not matched to a gene. The germline V gene encodes CDR1 SNHLY and CDR2 FYNNEI. For the CDR3, the DNA is TGTGCCAGCAGTTGGGGACAGGGGAGGGCCGGGGAGCTGTTTTTT. It translates to CASSWGQGRAGELFF.

The V gene is TRBV4-2, the J gene TRBJ2-3; possibly TRBD2 for D (5 bases). Germline-derived CDR1 and CDR2 are LGHNA and YNFKEQ. The ends were cut back, 4 bases at V and 0 bases at J, with 5 bases in the middle. There are 13 residues in the CDR3. CDR3 amino acids: CASSLASTDTQYF. The DNA of the CDR3 is TGTGCCAGCAGCCTAGCGAGCACAGATACGCAGTATTTT.

This chain links TRBV2 with TRBJ1-5; unclear D gene. Germline loops: CDR1 SNHLY, CDR2 FYNNEI. This CDR3 is 16 amino acids long. Trimming shortened V by 7 bases and J by 0 bases, and 16 bases separated the two germline ends. Written as DNA, the CDR3 is TGTGCCAGCACGACCAGTGGGAGCTATAGCAATCAGCCCCAGCATTTT. This encodes CASTTSGSYSNQPQHF.

The chain is built from TRBV19 and TRBJ1-2; D gene uncertain. Germline lookup yields CDR1 LNHDA and CDR2 SQIVND (reference sequence). CDR3 length: 16 residues. Deletions cut 7 bases from V and 1 base from J, with 19 bases between. The CDR3 here is CASIGYIFGNNYGYTF. The DNA of the CDR3 is TGTGCCAGTATCGGGTATATATTTGGCAATAACTATGGCTACACCTTC.

The chain carries TRBV5-1 and TRBJ2-7, with D possibly being TRBD1 (6 bases). Germline CDR1 and CDR2: SGHRS and YFSETQ. This CDR3 contains 13 residues. V lost 4 bases and J 2 bases, leaving 10 bases between the germline ends. The CDR3 is CASSHGTTYEQYF. CDR3 in DNA: TGCGCCAGCAGCCACGGGACAACCTACGAGCAGTACTTC. The complete variable domain, with remaining parts taken from reference TRBV5-1 and TRBJ2-7, reads KAGVTQTPRYLIKTRGQQVTLSCSPISGHRSVSWYQQTPGQGLQFLFEYFSETQRNKGNFPGRFSGRQFSNSRSEMNVSTLELGDSALYLCASSHGTTYEQYFGPGTRLTVT.

The rearrangement uses TRBV18 and TRBJ1-2; the D is unclear. CDR1 and CDR2 from the germline V gene are KGHSH and LQKENI. Trimming left V 3 bases short and J 1 base short, with 15 bases between. The CDR3 contains 16 residues. CDR3 region: CASSPGQPAYNYGYTF. CDR3 sequence (DNA): TGTGCCAGCTCACCGGGCCAGCCAGCCTATAACTATGGCTACACCTTC. The full variable domain, with the rest looked up from reference TRBV18 and TRBJ1-2, is NAGVMQNPRHLVRRRGQEARLRCSPMKGHSHVYWYRQLPEEGLKFMVYLQKENIIDESGMPKERFSAEFPKEGPSILRIQQVVRGDSAAYFCASSPGQPAYNYGYTFGSGTRLTVV.

V is TRBV6-6 and J is TRBJ1-3, with TRBD1 matching over 7 bases. J gave up 0 bases and V 7 bases, and 6 bases lay outside the gene matches. This CDR3 has 15 residues. Germline V gene sequence: CDR1 MNHNY, CDR2 SVGAGI (reference sequence). The CDR3 is CASIATGVSGNTIYF. The DNA for the CDR3 is TGTGCCAGCATCGCAACAGGGGTCTCTGGAAACACCATATATTTT.

The rearrangement uses TRBV19 and TRBJ2-1; 8 bases match TRBD1. The CDR3 loop spans 13 amino acids. The J segment lost 9 bases and the V segment lost 5 bases, leaving 6 bases of the junction unmatched. Germline CDR1 is LNHDA and CDR2 is SQIVND (reference sequence). CDR3 sequence: CASSLTGASEQFF. The DNA for the CDR3 is TGTGCCAGTAGTTTGACAGGGGCAAGTGAGCAGTTCTTC.

A single count supports this clone. This chain uses TRBV3-1 (or the pseudogene TRBV3-2) with TRBJ2-7; the D gene is possibly TRBD1 (5 bases). V gave up 4 bases and J gave up 0 bases, with 13 bases separating them. Germline V gives CDR1 LGHDT, CDR2 YNNKEL (reference sequence). This CDR3 comprises 15 residues. The DNA of the CDR3 is TGTGCCAGCAGCCCCCGGACAATCAGCTCCTACGAGCAGTACTTC. Translated: CASSPRTISSYEQYF.

V usage is TRBV5-1 and J usage is TRBJ2-1; possible D gene TRBD2, 5 bases. Germline CDR1 SGHRS, CDR2 YFSETQ. Trimming left V 1 base short and J 0 bases short, with 11 bases between. The CDR3 covers 16 residues. In DNA, the CDR3 is TGCGCCAGCAGCTTGTGGCAAGGACTCTCCTACAATGAGCAGTTCTTC. Translating it yields CASSLWQGLSYNEQFF. The complete variable domain, with remaining parts taken from reference TRBV5-1 and TRBJ2-1, reads KAGVTQTPRYLIKTRGQQVTLSCSPISGHRSVSWYQQTPGQGLQFLFEYFSETQRNKGNFPGRFSGRQFSNSRSEMNVSTLELGDSALYLCASSLWQGLSYNEQFFGPGTRLTVL.